The rows below give T cell receptor beta chains drawn from one sample of a study of Ad26.COV2.S vaccination and SARS-CoV-2 variants. Using immunoSEQ multiplex PCR, the repertoire was profiled, and TCRdb retains in-frame clones only, with some absent. The data contain roughly 350,000 clones, approximately 86% of them singletons. The sequences come from peripheral blood, collected in a trial of Ad26.COV2.S vaccine versus placebo. Receptors originate from a person aged 18-60 years who received the Ad26.COV2.S COVID-19 vaccine or a placebo. CDR3s include the opening cysteine and the closing phenylalanine or tryptophan. The D gene is left open where the match is weak. A row's size may be missing; if present it is once, few, many or a size class.

D gene	J gene	clone size	V gene	CDR3 protein	CDR3 DNA
-	TRBJ2-7	once	TRBV27	CASSLVWYSESAGEQYF	TGTGCCAGCAGTTTAGTTTGGTATAGCGAGTCGGCGGGCGAGCAGTACTTC
TRBD1	TRBJ1-2	-	TRBV6-4	CASSAGTAPNYGYTF	TGTGCCAGCAGTGCCGGGACAGCTCCTAACTATGGCTACACCTTC
TRBD1	TRBJ2-4	-	TRBV15	CATSRGQGAYIQYF	TGTGCCACCAGCAGGGGACAGGGGGCATACATTCAGTACTTC
-	TRBJ2-5	-	TRBV25-1	CASSLLFSTQYF	TGTGCCAGCAGCCTCCTCTTCTCGACCCAGTACTTC
TRBD1	TRBJ2-5	-	TRBV6-5	CASSRDRPPETQYF	TGTGCCAGCAGTCGGGACAGGCCCCCGGAGACCCAGTACTTC
TRBD2	TRBJ2-7	-	TRBV5-5	CASSLAVAGGLEQYF	TGTGCCAGCAGCTTAGCCGTAGCGGGGGGGCTCGAGCAGTACTTC
TRBD1	TRBJ2-7	-	TRBV27	CASSLDRGHEQYF	TGTGCCAGCAGTTTGGACAGGGGCCACGAGCAGTACTTC
-	TRBJ2-3	-	TRBV10-3	CAISEVGVGETDTQYF	TGTGCCATCAGTGAGGTGGGGGTCGGTGAAACAGATACGCAGTATTTT
TRBD2	TRBJ2-7	-	TRBV3-1/TRBV3-2	CASSSPGLKLHEQYF	TGTGCCAGCAGCTCTCCGGGACTAAAGTTACACGAGCAGTACTTC
-	TRBJ2-6	-	TRBV5-1	CASSLVPVVLSGANVLTF	TGCGCCAGCAGCTTGGTCCCGGTTGTGCTCTCTGGGGCCAACGTCCTGACTTTC
-	TRBJ2-3	-	TRBV21-1	CASSLGLSPGFTDTQYF	TGTGCCAGCAGCCTCGGGCTATCTCCGGGATTCACAGATACGCAGTATTTT
-	TRBJ1-5	-	TRBV5-1	CASRDQPGSRQPQHF	TGCGCCAGCAGGGATCAACCGGGGTCTAGACAGCCCCAGCATTTT
TRBD1	TRBJ1-1	-	TRBV5-6	CASSPGTAEAFF	TGTGCCAGCAGCCCCGGGACAGCTGAAGCTTTCTTT
TRBD1	TRBJ1-1	once	TRBV12-3/TRBV12-4	CASSLDRGEAFF	TGTGCCAGCAGTTTAGACAGGGGAGAGGCTTTCTTT
TRBD1	TRBJ1-4	-	TRBV18	CASSPPLVQGATVKLFF	TGTGCCAGCTCACCACCGTTGGTCCAGGGGGCGACGGTGAAACTGTTTTTT
TRBD1	TRBJ1-2	once	TRBV28	CASKTRVRDSYGYTF	TGTGCCAGCAAAACCCGAGTTCGGGACAGCTATGGCTACACCTTC
TRBD1	TRBJ1-1	once	TRBV30	CASWAQGMNTEAFF	TGTGCCTCTTGGGCACAGGGGATGAACACTGAAGCTTTCTTT